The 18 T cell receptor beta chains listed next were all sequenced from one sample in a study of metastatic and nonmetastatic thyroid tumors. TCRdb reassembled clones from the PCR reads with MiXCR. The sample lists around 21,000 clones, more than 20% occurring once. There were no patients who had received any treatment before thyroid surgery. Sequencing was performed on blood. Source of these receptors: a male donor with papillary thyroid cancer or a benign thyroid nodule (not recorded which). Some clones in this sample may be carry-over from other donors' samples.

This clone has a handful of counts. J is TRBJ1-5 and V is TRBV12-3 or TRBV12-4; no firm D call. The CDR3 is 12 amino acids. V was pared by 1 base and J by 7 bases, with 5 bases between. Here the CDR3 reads CASSLEQQPQHF. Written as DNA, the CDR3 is TGTGCCAGCAGTTTAGAACAGCAGCCCCAGCATTTT.

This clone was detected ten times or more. CDR3 bases: TGTGCCTGGAGCAAGGGAGGGGGCATTGGCTACACCTTC. This translates into CAWSKGGGIGYTF. This chain connects TRBV30 to TRBJ1-2; TRBD1 matches 7 bases. In germline, CDR1 is GTSNPN, CDR2 SVGIG (reference sequence). V shed 3 bases and J 7 bases; nucleotides not matched to a gene: 8. The CDR3 runs 13 residues.

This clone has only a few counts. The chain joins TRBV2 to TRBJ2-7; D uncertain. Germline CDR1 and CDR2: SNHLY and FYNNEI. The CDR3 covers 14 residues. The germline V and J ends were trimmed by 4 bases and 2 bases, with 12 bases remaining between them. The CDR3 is CASSATLGPYEQYF. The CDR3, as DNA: TGTGCCAGCAGTGCTACCTTAGGTCCCTACGAGCAGTACTTC.

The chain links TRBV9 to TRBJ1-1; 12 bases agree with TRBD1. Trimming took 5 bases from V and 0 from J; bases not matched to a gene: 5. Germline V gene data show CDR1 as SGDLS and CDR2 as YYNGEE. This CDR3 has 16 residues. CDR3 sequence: CASSPGTGGLNTEAFF. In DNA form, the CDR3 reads TGTGCCAGCAGTCCCGGGACAGGGGGCTTGAACACTGAAGCTTTCTTT.

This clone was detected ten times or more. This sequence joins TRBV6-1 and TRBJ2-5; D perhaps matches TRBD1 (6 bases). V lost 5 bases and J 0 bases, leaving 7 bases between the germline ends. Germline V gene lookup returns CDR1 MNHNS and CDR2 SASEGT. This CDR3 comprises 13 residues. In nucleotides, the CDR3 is TGTGCCAGCAGTACAGGGAACCAAGAGACCCAGTACTTC. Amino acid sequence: CASSTGNQETQYF.

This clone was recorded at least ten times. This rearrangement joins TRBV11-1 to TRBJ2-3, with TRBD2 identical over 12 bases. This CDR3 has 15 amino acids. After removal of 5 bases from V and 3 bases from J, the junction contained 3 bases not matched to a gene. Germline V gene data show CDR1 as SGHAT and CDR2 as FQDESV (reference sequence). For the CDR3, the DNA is TGTGCCAGCAGCCGTGGACTAGCGGGAACAGATACGCAGTATTTT. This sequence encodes CASSRGLAGTDTQYF.

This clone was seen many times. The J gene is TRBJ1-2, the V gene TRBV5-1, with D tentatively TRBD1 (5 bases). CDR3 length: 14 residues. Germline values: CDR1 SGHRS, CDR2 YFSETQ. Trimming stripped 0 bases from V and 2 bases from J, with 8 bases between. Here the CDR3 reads CASSLGQNNYGYTF. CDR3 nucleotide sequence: TGCGCCAGCAGCTTGGGACAGAACAACTATGGCTACACCTTC.

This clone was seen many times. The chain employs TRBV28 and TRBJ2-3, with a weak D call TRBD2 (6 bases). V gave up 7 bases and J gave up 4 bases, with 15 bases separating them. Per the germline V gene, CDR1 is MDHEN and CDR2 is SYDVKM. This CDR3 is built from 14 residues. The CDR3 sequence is CASIRGGVPDTQYF. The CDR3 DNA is TGTGCCAGCATTCGGGGAGGTGTTCCAGATACGCAGTATTTT.

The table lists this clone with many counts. CDR3 coding DNA: TGCGCCAGCAGCTTTGGCAGACAAGAGACCCAGTACTTC. Translated, it gives CASSFGRQETQYF. This rearrangement joins TRBV5-1 to TRBJ2-5; no clear D. Trimming left V 2 bases short and J 2 bases short, with 7 bases between. The CDR3 is 13 residues long. From germline, CDR1 is SGHRS and CDR2 YFSETQ.

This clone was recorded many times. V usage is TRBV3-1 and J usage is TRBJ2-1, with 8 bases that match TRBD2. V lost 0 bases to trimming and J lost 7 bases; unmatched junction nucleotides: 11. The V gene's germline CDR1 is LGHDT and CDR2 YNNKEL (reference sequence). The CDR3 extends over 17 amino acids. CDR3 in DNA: TGTGCCAGCAGCCAAGATCCCAGCGGGAGTATGGTGAATGAGCAGTTCTTC. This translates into CASSQDPSGSMVNEQFF.

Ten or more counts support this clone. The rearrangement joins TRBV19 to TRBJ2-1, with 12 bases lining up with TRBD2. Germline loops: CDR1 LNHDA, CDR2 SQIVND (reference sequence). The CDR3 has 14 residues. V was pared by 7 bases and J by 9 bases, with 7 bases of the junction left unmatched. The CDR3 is CASTRLAGASEQFF. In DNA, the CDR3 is TGTGCCAGTACCAGACTAGCGGGAGCGAGTGAGCAGTTCTTC.

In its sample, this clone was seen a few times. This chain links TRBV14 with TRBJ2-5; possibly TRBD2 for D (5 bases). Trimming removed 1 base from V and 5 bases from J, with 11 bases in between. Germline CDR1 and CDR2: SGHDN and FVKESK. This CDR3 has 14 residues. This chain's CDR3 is CASSQGGIAETQYF. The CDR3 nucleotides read TGTGCCAGCAGCCAAGGTGGGATAGCGGAGACCCAGTACTTC. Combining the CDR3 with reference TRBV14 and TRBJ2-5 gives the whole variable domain EAGVTQFPSHSVIEKGQTVTLRCDPISGHDNLYWYRRVMGKEIKFLLHFVKESKQDESGMPNNRFLAERTGGTYSTLKVQPAELEDSGVYFCASSQGGIAETQYFGPGTRLLVL.

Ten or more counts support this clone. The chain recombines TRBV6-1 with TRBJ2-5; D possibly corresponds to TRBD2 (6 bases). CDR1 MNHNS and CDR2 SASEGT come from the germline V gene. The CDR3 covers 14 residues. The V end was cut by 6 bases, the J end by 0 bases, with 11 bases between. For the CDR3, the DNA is TGTGCCAGCAGCCACACGGGGGACCAAGAGACCCAGTACTTC. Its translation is CASSHTGDQETQYF.

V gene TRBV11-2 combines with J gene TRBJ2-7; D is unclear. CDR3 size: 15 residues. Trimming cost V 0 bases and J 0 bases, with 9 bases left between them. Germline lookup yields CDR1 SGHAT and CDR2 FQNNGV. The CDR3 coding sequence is TGTGCCAGCAGCTTAGACGGCTTTCTCTCCTACGAGCAGTACTTC. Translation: CASSLDGFLSYEQYF.

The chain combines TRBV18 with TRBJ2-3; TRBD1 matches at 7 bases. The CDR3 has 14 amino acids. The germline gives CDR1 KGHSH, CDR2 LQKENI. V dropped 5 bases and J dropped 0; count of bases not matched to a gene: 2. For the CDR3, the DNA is TGTGCCAGCTCATGGGGACAGAGCACAGATACGCAGTATTTT. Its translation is CASSWGQSTDTQYF. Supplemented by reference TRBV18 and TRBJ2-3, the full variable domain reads NAGVMQNPRHLVRRRGQEARLRCSPMKGHSHVYWYRQLPEEGLKFMVYLQKENIIDESGMPKERFSAEFPKEGPSILRIQQVVRGDSAAYFCASSWGQSTDTQYFGPGTRLTVL.

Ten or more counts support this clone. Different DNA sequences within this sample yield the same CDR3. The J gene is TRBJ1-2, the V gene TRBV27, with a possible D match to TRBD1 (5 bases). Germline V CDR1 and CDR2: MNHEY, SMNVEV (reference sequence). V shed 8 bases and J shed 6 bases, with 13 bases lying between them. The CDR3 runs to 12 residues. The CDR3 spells CASGGEAHGYTF. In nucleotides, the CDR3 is TGTGCCAGCGGGGGGGAGGCTCATGGCTACACCTTC.

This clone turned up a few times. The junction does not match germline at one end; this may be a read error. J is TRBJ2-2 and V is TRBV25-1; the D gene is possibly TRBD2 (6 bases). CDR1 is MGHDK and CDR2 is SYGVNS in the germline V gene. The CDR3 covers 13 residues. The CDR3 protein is CATGTVRTGGLFF. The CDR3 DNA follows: TGTGCCACAGGTACAGTGAGGACCGGGGGGCTGTTTTTT.

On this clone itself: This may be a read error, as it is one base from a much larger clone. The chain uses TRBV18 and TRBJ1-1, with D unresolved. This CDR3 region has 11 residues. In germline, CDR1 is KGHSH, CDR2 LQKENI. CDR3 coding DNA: TGTGCCAGCCAAGGTGACAATGAAGCTTCCTTT. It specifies CASQGDNEASF.